The TCR beta chain described here comes from a study of spatial heterogeneity in lung cancer. One entry per CDR3 protein results from TCRdb running MiXCR on the 5' RACE reads. Of about 100,000 distinct CDR3 sequences detected, approximately 4.4% appear once; the ten largest clones hold 21%. Sample time point: sample taken at primary tumor resection. The donor population consisted of more than 55 patients with untreated, early-stage non-small cell lung cancer. Study-level results: For tumor T cells, estimated coverage reached only 6% to 7% (alpha) and about 12% (beta). Tumor mutation counts were tracked by expanded intratumoral alpha and beta TCR counts.

This clonotype turned up a few times. Its cognate antigen is unknown. V was pared by 4 bases and J by 5 bases, with 20 bases between. CDR3 length: 16 residues. CDR1 SGHDT and CDR2 YYEEEE come from the germline V gene. This sequence joins TRBV5-6 and TRBJ2-3; D possibly matches TRBD1 or TRBD2 (5 bases each). The sequence was obtained from a male donor with early-stage non-small cell lung cancer. The sequencing used lung tumor tissue, collected at surgery. The CDR3 reads CASSPGITPRGDTQYF. CDR3 DNA sequence: TGTGCCAGCAGCCCCGGGATCACTCCGAGGGGAGATACGCAGTATTTT.